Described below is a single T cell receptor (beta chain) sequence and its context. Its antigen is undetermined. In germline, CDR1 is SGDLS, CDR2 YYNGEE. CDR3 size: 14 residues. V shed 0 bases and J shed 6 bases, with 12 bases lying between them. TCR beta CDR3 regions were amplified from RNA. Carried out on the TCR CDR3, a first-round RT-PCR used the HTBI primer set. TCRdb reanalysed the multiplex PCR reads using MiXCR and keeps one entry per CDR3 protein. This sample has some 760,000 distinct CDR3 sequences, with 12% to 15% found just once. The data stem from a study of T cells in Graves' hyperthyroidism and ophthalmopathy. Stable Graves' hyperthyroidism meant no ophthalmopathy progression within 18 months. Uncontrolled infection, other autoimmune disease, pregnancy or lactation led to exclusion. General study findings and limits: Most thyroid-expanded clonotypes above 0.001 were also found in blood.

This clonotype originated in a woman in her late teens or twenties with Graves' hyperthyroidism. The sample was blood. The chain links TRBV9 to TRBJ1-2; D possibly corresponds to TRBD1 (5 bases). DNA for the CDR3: TGTGCCAGCAGCGTAGGGGGCCGGGCGGATGGCTACACCTTC. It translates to CASSVGGRADGYTF.